The rows below give T cell receptor beta chains drawn from one sample of a study of shared clonotypes between healthy human individuals. Some clones are missing from TCRdb's copy, which holds only in-frame ones; the method was immunoSEQ multiplex PCR. The sample holds over 2 million clones, about 95% seen once. The sequenced sample was naive CD4+ T cells sorted from blood. The receptors shown here come from a man younger than 35 in good health. CDR3s include the opening cysteine and the closing phenylalanine or tryptophan. Each record gives: clone size, J gene, D gene, V gene, CDR3 DNA, CDR3 protein. D genes are given only for firm matches. Size values are once, few and many counts, or a class for expanded clones, and some rows have none.

>-|TRBJ2-5|TRBD2|TRBV4-1
TGCGCCAGCAGCCAACTCCCCGAGGCGGCTAGCGGTAAAGAGACCCAGTACTTC
CASSQLPEAASGKETQYF
>-|TRBJ2-3|-|TRBV29-1
TGCAGCGTTGAAGAATCTGCGCAGTATTTT
CSVEESAQYF
>-|TRBJ1-6|-|TRBV20-1
TGCAGTGCTAGTATGACCCCCCTCCACTTT
CSASMTPLHF
>-|TRBJ2-3|-|TRBV7-2
TGTGCCAGCAGCTTAAAGTGGGGCATCCAAAACACAGATACGCAGTATTTT
CASSLKWGIQNTDTQYF
>-|TRBJ2-3|TRBD1|TRBV2
TGTGCCAGCAGGGCCATGGGACAGGGGGCAACAGATACGCAGTATTTT
CASRAMGQGATDTQYF
>once|TRBJ2-2|TRBD1|TRBV4-1
TGCGCCAGCAGCCAAGGGGACAGGAACACCGGGGAGCTGTTTTTT
CASSQGDRNTGELFF
>few|TRBJ1-1|TRBD1|TRBV10-3
TGTGCCATCACTGAAGACAGGGCGGGCACTGAAGCTTTCTTT
CAITEDRAGTEAFF
>-|TRBJ2-7|-|TRBV28
TGTGCCAGCAGCTTTAGGGGATCCGAGCAGTACTTC
CASSFRGSEQYF
>-|TRBJ2-1|TRBD1|TRBV30
TGTGCCTGGGCCGACAGGGGAGGTAATGAGCAGTTCTTC
CAWADRGGNEQFF
>once|TRBJ2-2|-|TRBV7-2
TGTGCCAGCAGCTTAGGTGTTGACATCGGGGAGCTGTTTTTT
CASSLGVDIGELFF
>-|TRBJ2-5|TRBD1|TRBV9
TGTGCCAGCAGCGTAATGACAGGGATTCAAGAGACCCAGTACTTC
CASSVMTGIQETQYF
>-|TRBJ1-1|-|TRBV18
TGTGCCAGCTCATCCACGGGTGTCACTGAAGCTTTCTTT
CASSSTGVTEAFF
>-|TRBJ2-7|TRBD2|TRBV27
TGTGCCAGCAGTTTATCGGGTAGCGGGAGTCCCTACGAGCAGTACTTC
CASSLSGSGSPYEQYF
>-|TRBJ2-7|-|TRBV14
TGTGCCAGCAGCCAGGGGGACCGAAGCTCCTACGAGCAGTACTTC
CASSQGDRSSYEQYF
>-|TRBJ1-5|-|TRBV5-5
TGTGCCAGCAGCTTGGATCTTCTAGGTACAGTGCCCCAGCATTTT
CASSLDLLGTVPQHF
>-|TRBJ2-7|-|TRBV7-9
TGTGCCAGCAGCTTAGCTCCCGTACTGGGGAGCGAGCAGTACTTC
CASSLAPVLGSEQYF
>-|TRBJ2-7|TRBD2|TRBV14
TGTGCCAGCAGCCGTGCGGGGGGCGAGCAGTACTTC
CASSRAGGEQYF
>-|TRBJ2-2|-|TRBV13
TGTGCCAGCAGAACCGCGAACACCGGGGAGCTGTTTTTT
CASRTANTGELFF
>-|TRBJ1-2|TRBD1|TRBV18
TGTGCCAGCTCAACGGGTCAGGGGGACTATGGCTACACCTTC
CASSTGQGDYGYTF
>-|TRBJ1-1|-|TRBV28
TGTGCCAGCAGTTTAACCCGGGATAGGATTGAAGCTTTCTTT
CASSLTRDRIEAFF
>-|TRBJ1-6|-|TRBV6-1
TGTGCCAGCAGTGAAGATCGGGGGGGTAATTCACCCCTCCACTTT
CASSEDRGGNSPLHF
>-|TRBJ2-3|-|TRBV9
TGTGCCAGCAGCCCCAACGGGTTTGTCGCAGATACGCAGTATTTT
CASSPNGFVADTQYF